This TCR beta chain appears in the sequencing data of a study of T cells in Graves' hyperthyroidism and ophthalmopathy. Study overall: The initial diagnosis was the point when peripheral blood was collected, ahead of any treatment. Study conclusions and caveats: Most thyroid clonotypes that were expanded above 0.001 also turned up in blood. The model's output predicted ophthalmopathy at a median of about 5.9 months prior to onset.

The investigators amplified TCR beta CDR3 regions from RNA transcripts. An initial round of RT-PCR targeting the TCR CDR3 relied on the HTBI primer set. MiXCR, applied by TCRdb to the multiplex PCR reads, yields one record per CDR3 protein. The table has 550,000 to 800,000 distinct CDR3 sequences, roughly 17% seen once. This clonotype was recorded many times. Its target is unknown. On the basis of clinical symptoms, serum thyroxine and TRAb, thyroid ultrasound and orbital computed tomography, diagnoses were made. This TCR was sampled from a man aged 45-65 years with Graves' hyperthyroidism. Sequencing used blood.

The chain's CDR3 is CASSGQGAMSGNQPQHF. The CDR3 DNA is TGTGCCAGCAGTGGACAGGGGGCAATGTCGGGAAATCAGCCCCAGCATTTT. This chain uses TRBV2 with TRBJ1-5; the match to TRBD1 covers 10 bases. Germline values: CDR1 SNHLY, CDR2 FYNNEI. The CDR3 totals 17 residues. The V gene end was trimmed by 4 bases and the J gene end by 4 bases; junction bases not matched to a gene: 10.